This passage covers 14 T cell receptor beta chains from one sample sequenced in a study of shared clonotypes between healthy human individuals. The repertoire was sequenced with immunoSEQ multiplex PCR; TCRdb's copy has only in-frame clones and lacks some. This repertoire shows 950,000 to 1,300,000 clones, around four fifths found once; its top ten account for roughly 1.4%. Sequencing input: memory CD4+ T cells sorted from blood. The subset here: CD45RA-negative fraction. These TCRs come from a man younger than 35 in good health.

V gene TRBV10-2 combines with J gene TRBJ2-1; the match to TRBD2 covers 7 bases. The germline V gene has CDR1 WSHSY and CDR2 SAAADI. The CDR3 has 15 amino acids. The J segment lost 5 bases and the V segment lost 8 bases, leaving 12 bases of the junction unmatched. The CDR3 reads CASALGEGYNNEQFF. The CDR3 DNA follows: TGCGCCAGCGCCCTGGGGGAGGGATATAACAATGAGCAGTTCTTC.

J is TRBJ1-6 and V is TRBV5-4, with a tentative D call TRBD1 (6 bases). V lost 1 base to trimming and J lost 14 bases, with 19 bases between them. From germline, CDR1 is SGHNT and CDR2 YYREEE (reference sequence). CDR3 size: 15 residues. CDR3 region: CASSLQGREGVSLHF. The CDR3 DNA sequence: TGTGCCAGCAGCTTGCAGGGGAGGGAAGGAGTGTCCCTCCACTTT.

As concerns this clone: Since a much larger clone is just one base distant, this may be a read error. Distinct nucleotide sequences in the sample also encode this CDR3. The chain has TRBV6-6 and TRBJ1-5, with TRBD1 matching 8 bases. The J segment lost 4 bases and the V segment lost 2 bases, leaving 1 base of the junction unmatched. The CDR3 has 14 amino acids. From germline, CDR1 is MNHNY and CDR2 SVGAGI (reference sequence). The CDR3 sequence: CASSYGQGNQPQHF. The CDR3 nucleotides are TGTGCCAGCAGTTACGGACAGGGTAATCAGCCCCAGCATTTT.

Concerning this clone: A much larger clonotype is one base distant, so this may be a read error. This rearrangement joins TRBV5-6 to TRBJ1-2; 7 bases match TRBD1. Losses at the gene ends were 4 bases for V and 4 bases for J; bases not matched to a gene: 4. The CDR3 runs 13 residues. Germline CDR1 SGHDT, CDR2 YYEEEE. As DNA, the CDR3 is TGTGCCAGCAGCCCGACAGGGACCTATGGCTACACCTTC. Translated: CASSPTGTYGYTF.

The J gene is TRBJ1-1, the V gene TRBV6-4, with 9 bases that match TRBD1. Germline V lookup: CDR1 MRHNA, CDR2 SNTAGT. J lost 10 bases, V lost 2 bases, and 2 bases had no gene match. The CDR3 is made up of 12 amino acids. The CDR3 here is CASSDPDRGAFF. Here the CDR3 DNA reads TGTGCCAGCAGTGACCCGGACAGGGGAGCTTTCTTT.

The chain has TRBV6-1 and TRBJ1-1; weak D call: TRBD1 (5 bases). Between the trimmed V and J ends, which lost 8 bases and 1 base, there was a span of 11 bases. CDR1 and CDR2 from the germline V gene are MNHNS and SASEGT. The CDR3 length is 13 residues. CDR3 region: CASPLGGNTEAFF. CDR3 sequence (DNA): TGTGCCAGCCCGCTCGGGGGGAACACTGAAGCTTTCTTT.

The gene calls are TRBV2 and TRBJ1-3; D is undetermined. Between the trimmed V and J ends, which lost 3 bases and 4 bases, there was a span of 13 bases. The length of the CDR3 is 15 residues. The germline CDR1 and CDR2 sequences are SNHLY and FYNNEI. The CDR3 coding sequence is TGTGCCAGCAGTGAGGGTAGGGCATCGGGAAACACCATATATTTT. The encoded protein is CASSEGRASGNTIYF.

The J gene is TRBJ2-3, the V gene TRBV5-1; 14 bases agree with TRBD2. Trimming took 0 bases from V and 1 from J; bases not matched to a gene: 4. The CDR3 covers 18 residues. CDR1 and CDR2 (germline): SGHRS, YFSETQ. CDR3 sequence (DNA): TGCGCCAGCAGCTTGGGGACTAGCGGGAGGAAAGGCACAGATACGCAGTATTTT. Protein sequence: CASSLGTSGRKGTDTQYF.

This chain links TRBV18 with TRBJ2-1; D gene ambiguous. The CDR3 totals 15 residues. In germline, CDR1 is KGHSH, CDR2 LQKENI. Trimming took off 5 bases at V and 0 bases at J, with 11 bases between the two ends. In DNA, the CDR3 is TGTGCCAGCTCATCCCTACCTAGCTCCTACAATGAGCAGTTCTTC. It yields the protein CASSSLPSSYNEQFF.

The rearrangement joins TRBV29-1 to TRBJ1-5; 7 positions agree with TRBD1. Germline CDR1 SQVTM, CDR2 ANQGSEA. V dropped 0 bases and J dropped 11; count of bases not matched to a gene: 7. This CDR3 contains 13 residues. DNA of the CDR3: TGCAGCGTTGAAGAGGCAGGGGGGGTGGCCCAGCATTTT. As protein: CSVEEAGGVAQHF.

In this sample, this clone turned up a few times. The chain has TRBV19 and TRBJ1-1; 7 bases line up with TRBD1. In germline, CDR1 is LNHDA, CDR2 SQIVND (reference sequence). This CDR3 region has 12 residues. V lost 3 bases to trimming and J lost 8 bases; unmatched junction nucleotides: 3. CDR3 bases: TGTGCCAGTAGTATTAGCAGGGGGGAAGCTTTCTTT. Its protein is CASSISRGEAFF.

This clone was recorded once. This chain uses TRBV29-1 with TRBJ2-5; D is possibly TRBD1 or TRBD2 (5 bases each). From germline, CDR1 is SQVTM and CDR2 ANQGSEA. This CDR3 region has 13 residues. V lost 8 bases and J lost 5, with 18 bases in between. CDR3: CSLRRGLGETQYF. The CDR3 DNA reads TGCAGCCTTAGACGGGGCCTGGGTGAGACCCAGTACTTC.

This rearrangement joins TRBV29-1 to TRBJ2-5; D may correspond to TRBD1 or TRBD2 (6 bases each). There are 16 residues in the CDR3. Germline CDR1 is SQVTM and CDR2 is ANQGSEA. V shed 4 bases and J shed 8 bases, with 26 bases lying between them. The CDR3 bases are TGCAGCGTTGTTTTGGGGGGCTATTCGACGATCGGCACCCAGTACTTC. This codes for CSVVLGGYSTIGTQYF.

As to this clone: A read error is possible here, since a much larger clone lies one base away. Other DNA sequences in this sample translate to the same CDR3. The chain links TRBV7-9 to TRBJ1-1; D is unresolved. The CDR3 is 13 residues long. Germline V gene data show CDR1 as SEHNR and CDR2 as FQNEAQ (reference sequence). V was cut by 3 bases and J by 0 bases, with 5 bases left in between. The CDR3 loop is CASSFGMNTEAFF. As DNA, the CDR3 is TGTGCCAGCAGCTTCGGGATGAACACTGAAGCTTTCTTT. The whole variable domain, filled in from reference TRBV7-9 and TRBJ1-1, reads DTGVSQNPRHKITKRGQNVTFRCDPISEHNRLYWYRQTLGQGPEFLTYFQNEAQLEKSRLLSDRFSAERPKGSFSTLEIQRTEQGDSAMYLCASSFGMNTEAFFGQGTRLTVV.